Following are 18 T cell receptor beta chains from one sample sequenced in a study of blood T cell repertoires in COVID-19. Sequenced by immunoSEQ multiplex PCR; TCRdb stores in-frame clones only, minus some. The sample shows about 63,000 clones, 70% to 90% of them seen only once. Sequencing was performed on peripheral blood. All receptors derive from a woman older than 75 with acute or convalescent COVID-19.

This chain uses TRBV5-1 with TRBJ1-1, with a weak D call TRBD1 (5 bases). The CDR3 loop spans 14 amino acids. In germline, CDR1 is SGHRS, CDR2 YFSETQ. Deletions cut 4 bases from V and 4 bases from J, with 14 bases between. CDR3 nucleotides: TGCGCCAGCAGCGACCGGTGGGGGGTCACTGAAGCTTTCTTT. Protein sequence: CASSDRWGVTEAFF.

The CDR3 reads CASSQRDGGNTIYF. The CDR3 DNA reads as TGTGCCAGCAGCCAACGGGATGGCGGAAACACCATATATTTT. The rearrangement joins TRBV6-7 to TRBJ1-3; the D is unclear. TRBV6-7 qualifies as an ORF whose function is uncertain. The CDR3 spans 14 residues. The V end was cut by 6 bases, the J end by 4 bases, with 13 bases between.

The chain is built from TRBV4-1 and TRBJ2-4; 10 positions match TRBD2. The CDR3 is 14 amino acids. Germline CDR1 reads MGHRA; CDR2 reads YSYEKL. J lost 7 bases, V lost 2 bases, and 2 bases had no gene match. The CDR3 reads CASSQLAGVNIQYF. The CDR3 nucleotides are TGCGCCAGCAGCCAACTAGCGGGAGTGAACATTCAGTACTTC.

This chain connects TRBV11-2 to TRBJ2-1; 10 bases are shared with TRBD2. Looked up from germline, CDR1 is SGHAT and CDR2 is FQNNGV. The CDR3 consists of 18 residues. After removal of 6 bases from V and 3 bases from J, the junction contained 14 bases not matched to a gene. The CDR3 here is CASRDNRASGSNYNEQFF. DNA of the CDR3: TGTGCCAGCAGGGACAATAGGGCTAGCGGGAGCAACTACAATGAGCAGTTCTTC.

This chain uses TRBV19 with TRBJ2-7; TRBD2 matches 8 bases. The CDR3 contains 14 residues. Germline V lookup: CDR1 LNHDA, CDR2 SQIVND (reference sequence). V lost 3 bases and J lost 7; bases outside the gene matches: 8. The CDR3 loop is CASSISGILREQYF. The CDR3 region has the DNA TGTGCCAGTAGTATTAGCGGGATATTACGAGAGCAGTACTTC.

The genes are TRBV10-1 and TRBJ1-5; 7 bases align to TRBD1. The trim removed 6 bases at V and 7 bases at J, leaving 12 bases unmatched. Germline V gene sequence: CDR1 WNHNN, CDR2 SYGVQD (reference sequence). CDR3 length equals 15 residues. This chain's CDR3 is CASSEGTATHQPQHF. The CDR3 DNA reads TGCGCCAGCAGCGAGGGGACAGCAACGCACCAGCCCCAGCATTTT.

This rearrangement joins TRBV21-1 to TRBJ1-3; the table's D call TRBD1 went unverified against the DNA. TRBV21-1 is marked as a pseudogene. This CDR3 is 14 amino acids long. This CDR3 reads CASSNHSSKDTIYF. CDR3 in DNA: TGTGCCAGCAGCAATCACAGCTCCAAGGACACCATATATTTT.

The CDR3 DNA sequence: TGTGCCACCAGCAGAGCTAGCGGGGAGGGGCAGTACTTC. Protein sequence: CATSRASGEGQYF. The chain is built from TRBV15 and TRBJ2-7; 9 bases are shared with TRBD2. The germline V gene has CDR1 LNHNV and CDR2 YYDKDF (reference sequence). V lost 1 base and J lost 9; bases outside the gene matches: 4. This CDR3 has 13 residues.

This clone has a single count. The chain links TRBV7-6 to TRBJ2-5, with 8 bases identical to TRBD2. V gave up 5 bases and J gave up 5 bases; unmatched junction bases: 16. This CDR3 comprises 17 residues. CDR1 SGHVS and CDR2 FNYEAQ come from the germline V gene. The CDR3 DNA reads as TGTGCCAGCAGCACTCCAAAGACTAGCGAAGTTCTGGAGACCCAGTACTTC. Encoded protein: CASSTPKTSEVLETQYF.

V gene TRBV19 combines with J gene TRBJ1-1; 7 positions match TRBD1. Germline V CDR1 and CDR2: LNHDA, SQIVND (reference sequence). Trimming took 3 bases from V and 0 from J; bases not matched to a gene: 7. This CDR3 contains 16 residues. CDR3 region: CASSMKAGTVNTEAFF. The CDR3 DNA follows: TGTGCCAGTAGTATGAAAGCCGGGACAGTGAACACTGAAGCTTTCTTT.

The chain recombines TRBV18 with TRBJ2-3, with D possibly being TRBD1 (6 bases). The V end lost 6 bases, the J end lost 0 bases, and 16 bases lay between the germline ends. Germline CDR1 reads KGHSH; CDR2 reads LQKENI. The CDR3 length is 16 residues. CDR3 sequence reads: CASSPLDRSSTDTQYF. DNA of the CDR3: TGTGCCAGCTCCCCCCTGGACAGATCTAGCACAGATACGCAGTATTTT.

The V gene is TRBV30, the J gene TRBJ2-1; 7 bases fit TRBD2. This CDR3 comprises 14 residues. From germline, CDR1 is GTSNPN and CDR2 SVGIG (reference sequence). With V trimmed by 2 bases and J by 6 bases, 7 bases remained unmatched. CDR3 sequence (DNA): TGTGCCTGGAGTCACACTAGCGCTGCCAATGAGCAGTTCTTC. This sequence encodes CAWSHTSAANEQFF.

This clone was picked up a small number of times. The rearrangement joins TRBV19 to TRBJ2-1; TRBD2 agrees at 12 bases. With 2 bases clipped from V and 6 bases from J, the junction kept 2 bases outside the gene matches. The CDR3 spans 15 residues. The germline V gene encodes CDR1 LNHDA and CDR2 SQIVND (reference sequence). CDR3 sequence: CASSIRTSGVNEQFF. In nucleotides, the CDR3 is TGTGCCAGTAGTATAAGGACTAGCGGGGTCAATGAGCAGTTCTTC.

The V call is TRBV30, the J call TRBJ2-2; a weak D match, TRBD1 (5 bases). Germline V gene data show CDR1 as GTSNPN and CDR2 as SVGIG (reference sequence). The CDR3 is made up of 14 amino acids. The V end lost 8 bases, the J end lost 0 bases, and 13 bases lay between the germline ends. Here the CDR3 DNA reads TGTGCCATAGGGGCGTGGACGAACACCGGGGAGCTGTTTTTT. This gives the protein CAIGAWTNTGELFF.

V is TRBV9 and J is TRBJ2-2; TRBD1 agrees at 8 bases. Germline CDR1 is SGDLS and CDR2 is YYNGEE. Trimming at V came to 6 bases and at J to 4 bases, leaving 2 bases not matched to a gene. The CDR3 runs 13 residues. The CDR3 nucleotides are TGTGCCAGCAAGACAGGGGCCACCGGGGAGCTGTTTTTT. This gives the protein CASKTGATGELFF.

The gene calls are TRBV7-9 and TRBJ2-1, with 10 bases lining up with TRBD2. Germline assignment: CDR1 SEHNR and CDR2 FQNEAQ (reference sequence). V shed 5 bases, J shed 8 bases, and the junction held 15 bases outside the gene matches. The CDR3 spans 17 residues. This chain's CDR3 is CASSPPYRTSGGDEQFF. Here the CDR3 DNA reads TGTGCCAGCAGCCCACCTTACCGGACTAGCGGTGGGGATGAGCAGTTCTTC.

The chain links TRBV18 to TRBJ2-1, with a weak D call TRBD2 (5 bases). Trimming took off 4 bases at V and 0 bases at J, with 13 bases between the two ends. CDR3 length equals 16 residues. Germline lookup yields CDR1 KGHSH and CDR2 LQKENI. The CDR3 reads CASSLAGGGSYNEQFF. As DNA, the CDR3 is TGTGCCAGCTCACTGGCTGGAGGAGGCTCCTACAATGAGCAGTTCTTC.

The gene calls are TRBV28 and TRBJ1-5; a possible D gene is TRBD1 (6 bases). Deletions cut 6 bases from V and 4 bases from J, with 22 bases between. CDR3 length equals 17 residues. Germline CDR1 and CDR2: MDHEN and SYDVKM. CDR3 loop: CASSRAGRWGQNQPQHF. Here the CDR3 DNA reads TGTGCCAGCAGCCGTGCTGGTCGGTGGGGGCAGAATCAGCCCCAGCATTTT.